The source of this TCR beta chain is a study of blood T cell repertoires in COVID-19. Repertoires were generated with immunoSEQ multiplex PCR, while TCRdb's copy carries only in-frame clones and drops some. The sample includes 300,000 to 400,000 clones, 70% to 90% of them seen just once. The V gene's germline CDR1 is SNHLY and CDR2 FYNNEI. Trimming took off 6 bases at V and 7 bases at J, with 15 bases between the two ends. This CDR3 spans 14 amino acids. The Seattle patients joined while their infection was active and were tracked longitudinally afterward. This chain uses TRBV2 with TRBJ2-2, with D unresolved. The specimen sequenced was peripheral blood. This receptor was identified in a woman aged 25-40 years with COVID-19, enrolled during active disease. CDR3 protein: CASSFTRSGGELFF. CDR3 coding DNA: TGTGCCAGCAGCTTCACGCGATCCGGCGGGGAGCTGTTTTTT.